Listed below are T cell receptor beta chains from one sample, sequenced in a study of blood T cell repertoires in COVID-19. Produced via immunoSEQ multiplex PCR; TCRdb's table is partial and in-frame only. The sample has some 88,000 clones, 86% seen once. The specimen was peripheral blood. The origin of the receptors is a man aged 55 to 69 with acute or convalescent COVID-19. Both conserved end residues are trimmed from each CDR3. The order of the fields is J gene, V gene, D gene, CDR3 protein. D genes are given only for firm matches.

TRBJ1-1 TRBV29-1 - SAIQGRNTEAF
TRBJ1-2 TRBV5-1 - ASSTPLRGGDDYGYT
TRBJ2-6 TRBV3-1/TRBV3-2 TRBD2 ASSPRLAGGSGANVLT
TRBJ2-1 TRBV5-1 TRBD2 ASSLAASGRGNEQF
TRBJ2-7 TRBV11-2 - VSSSVNQVEQY
TRBJ2-7 TRBV13 - ASSFLQGEQY
TRBJ1-5 TRBV12-3/TRBV12-4 - ASSFRSHQPQH
TRBJ2-2 TRBV11-2 - ASSLQGTYTGELF
TRBJ1-2 TRBV6-5 TRBD1 ASSFDPDRGYGYT
TRBJ1-1 TRBV18 - ASSPSAQGNTEAF
TRBJ2-1 TRBV2 TRBD2 ASSVTNGGAYNEQF
TRBJ2-1 TRBV5-1 - ASSLQGSGSYNEQF
TRBJ2-5 TRBV5-1 - ASSSALAGETQY
TRBJ2-7 TRBV9 TRBD2 ASSVNPGTTYEQY
TRBJ2-3 TRBV7-2 TRBD2 ASSNGAGLAQDTQY
TRBJ1-1 TRBV12-3/TRBV12-4 - ASSYGNTEAF
TRBJ2-2 TRBV5-1 TRBD1 ASSLGGTGRTFELF
TRBJ1-3 TRBV6-5 TRBD1 ASRRRTGGNTIY
TRBJ2-1 TRBV29-1 - SVVAYKVYNEQF
TRBJ2-1 TRBV6-5 - ASSFIDNEQF
TRBJ1-1 TRBV7-8 - ASRGRGTEAF
TRBJ2-7 TRBV19 TRBD1 ASSIGGTGASN
TRBJ1-6 TRBV11-2 - ASTPQGRRAHSPLH
TRBJ2-1 TRBV6-5 TRBD2 ATRSGGLGQF
TRBJ2-2 TRBV6-2/TRBV6-3 TRBD1 ASSYSGTVGTGELF
TRBJ1-5 TRBV5-8 TRBD1 ASRRGSGTGGRQPQH
TRBJ1-2 TRBV19 - ASLGGGGYT
TRBJ1-6 TRBV3-1/TRBV3-2 - ASRRGWGGSYNSPLH
TRBJ2-1 TRBV5-1 - ASSQLRGTYNEQF
TRBJ2-5 TRBV28 TRBD2 ASKVGGAGETQY
TRBJ2-5 TRBV5-1 - ASSSVVQETQY
TRBJ1-2 TRBV7-6 - ASSSEQVVDYGYT
TRBJ1-2 TRBV27 - ASSLNPVRLPYGYT
TRBJ2-2 TRBV5-4 TRBD2 ASSSSSGRVTGELF
TRBJ2-2 TRBV10-2 - ASSSTGNTGELF
TRBJ1-4 TRBV18 TRBD1 ASSPDRGGEKLF
TRBJ2-2 TRBV5-4 - ASSLGAGPGGELF
TRBJ2-2 TRBV18 TRBD1 ASSRRGRGTGELF
TRBJ1-1 TRBV7-8 TRBD1 ASSLPPGQKAF
TRBJ2-3 TRBV6-6 - ASSLVDTQY
TRBJ1-2 TRBV3-1/TRBV3-2 - ASSPKPTLGRAYT